Sequencing of this T cell receptor beta chain was carried out in a study of blood T cell repertoires in COVID-19. As for the study in general: Both acute and convalescent COVID-19 samples were obtained from the United States, Italy and Spain. T cells, B-cell-depleted T cells, or PBMCs provided the cDNA or gDNA that served as material.

V trimming: 5 bases; J trimming: 0 bases; junction bases outside the gene matches: 22. The CDR3 is 20 residues long. The germline CDR1 and CDR2 sequences are SGHVS and FNYEAQ. In the study's own analysis: By means of reference gene primer amplification, nucleated cell counts were estimated. Data came from immunoSEQ multiplex PCR; TCRdb stores just in-frame clones and leaves some out. That table is the source of V, J and clone size, and D and trimming were worked out from the DNA. The sample consists of 85,000 to 120,000 clones, more than 75% of them appearing once. This clonotype was sampled from a human donor in a cohort sampled during active COVID-19. This rearrangement joins TRBV7-6 to TRBJ2-7, with 7 bases that match TRBD2. Sequencing input: peripheral blood. The CDR3 bases are TGTGCCAGCAGCCCCGCCGGGAGGCATGGGCGGGAGAGAAGCTCCTACGAGCAGTACTTC. It specifies CASSPAGRHGRERSSYEQYF.